These T cell receptor beta chains were read from a single sample in a study of blood T cell repertoires in COVID-19. Data came from immunoSEQ multiplex PCR; TCRdb stores just in-frame clones and leaves some out. Found here are tens of thousands of clones, roughly 75% of them singletons; the top ten hold approximately 4.6%. Sequencing input: peripheral blood. The source is a woman aged 45-65 years with acute or convalescent COVID-19. Each CDR3 is given with its conserved first and last residue. D genes are given only for firm matches. Rows may omit the clone size; those that give it use once, few, many or a size class.

>NA|once|TRBV12-3/TRBV12-4|TRBJ2-5
CASSHGQQETQYF
TGTGCCAGCAGTCACGGACAGCAAGAGACCCAGTACTTC
>TRBD2|NA|TRBV30|TRBJ2-3
CAWSRYGGDYTDTQYF
TGTGCCTGGAGCCGATATGGGGGGGACTACACAGATACGCAGTATTTT
>NA|NA|TRBV28|TRBJ1-2
CASSVTGSTMGYTF
TGTGCCAGCAGTGTAACAGGTAGCACTATGGGCTACACCTTC
>NA|NA|TRBV2|TRBJ1-2
CASSPDMSYGYTF
TGTGCCAGCAGTCCTGACATGTCCTATGGCTACACCTTC
>TRBD1|once|TRBV6-6|TRBJ2-1
CASSSGTGDNEQFF
TGTGCCAGCAGTTCCGGGACAGGGGACAATGAGCAGTTCTTC
>NA|once|TRBV7-8|TRBJ1-2
CASSLAGFSLRENTF
TGTGCCAGCAGCTTAGCGGGCTTCAGTTTAAGGGAGAACACCTTC
>NA|few|TRBV5-4|TRBJ1-4
CASSLGQASGEKLFF
TGTGCCAGCAGCTTGGGACAGGCAAGTGGTGAAAAACTGTTTTTT
>NA|NA|TRBV4-1|TRBJ2-1
CASSQVGRGGSNEQFF
TGCGCCAGCAGCCAAGTTGGCAGGGGCGGATCTAATGAGCAGTTCTTC
>NA|few|TRBV6-1|TRBJ2-5
CASSERVAVKLRETQYF
TGTGCCAGCAGTGAAAGGGTAGCGGTGAAATTAAGAGAGACCCAGTACTTC
>NA|NA|TRBV30|TRBJ1-2
CAWSPRTGIYGYTF
TGTGCCTGGAGTCCTAGGACGGGAATCTATGGCTACACCTTC
>NA|NA|TRBV2|TRBJ1-2
CASSEYRQGPDYGYTF
TGTGCCAGCAGTGAATATAGGCAGGGGCCCGACTATGGCTACACCTTC
>NA|few|TRBV7-3|TRBJ2-3
CASSPMAGPDTQYF
TGTGCCAGCAGCCCCATGGCAGGTCCAGATACGCAGTATTTT
>NA|NA|TRBV27|TRBJ2-1
CASSLWGDPNNEQFF
TGTGCCAGCAGTCTTTGGGGGGACCCAAACAATGAGCAGTTCTTC
>NA|NA|TRBV19|TRBJ1-6
CASSITALNNSPLHF
TGTGCCAGTAGTATAACTGCGCTGAATAATTCACCCCTCCACTTT
>NA|NA|TRBV27|TRBJ1-6
CASRPGAAGNSPLHF
TGTGCCAGCAGACCCGGGGCGGCGGGGAATTCACCCCTCCACTTT
>TRBD2|NA|TRBV9|TRBJ2-2
CASSVAAGVNTGELFF
TGTGCCAGCAGCGTAGCAGCGGGGGTTAACACCGGGGAGCTGTTTTTT
>NA|NA|TRBV5-5|TRBJ2-2
CASSLEAQGGYTGELFF
TGTGCCAGCAGCTTGGAGGCTCAGGGGGGATACACCGGGGAGCTGTTTTTT
>TRBD1|NA|TRBV15|TRBJ1-4
CATSRPGQANEKLFF
TGTGCCACCAGCAGACCGGGACAGGCTAATGAAAAACTGTTTTTT
>NA|NA|TRBV19|TRBJ2-3
CASSMTEDTQYF
TGTGCCAGTAGTATGACAGAAGATACGCAGTATTTT
>NA|NA|TRBV12-3/TRBV12-4|TRBJ1-1
CASSSRGNTEAFF
TGTGCCAGCAGTTCCAGGGGGAACACTGAAGCTTTCTTT
>TRBD1|few|TRBV29-1|TRBJ1-4
CSAGQGGTNEKLFF
TGCAGCGCCGGACAGGGAGGGACTAATGAAAAACTGTTTTTT
>NA|NA|TRBV7-9|TRBJ2-2
CASSPNRDRELFF
TGTGCCAGCAGCCCAAACAGGGATAGGGAGCTGTTTTTT
>TRBD2|NA|TRBV6-5|TRBJ2-3
CASGPGGWIDTQYF
TGTGCCAGCGGGCCGGGGGGGTGGATAGATACGCAGTATTTT
>TRBD1|NA|TRBV5-1|TRBJ1-5
CASSGGTGINQPQHF
TGCGCCAGCAGCGGGGGGACAGGGATCAATCAGCCCCAGCATTTT
>NA|NA|TRBV6-5|TRBJ2-2
CASSRDSGLTGELFF
TGTGCCAGCTCTCGGGACAGTGGACTAACCGGGGAGCTGTTTTTT
>NA|few|TRBV15|TRBJ1-4
CATSRGSGHEKLFF
TGTGCCACCAGCAGAGGGTCAGGGCATGAAAAACTGTTTTTT
>TRBD1|NA|TRBV6-5|TRBJ1-1
CASSYARWDREGF
TGTGCCAGCAGTTACGCCCGGTGGGACAGGGAGGGTTTT
>NA|NA|TRBV7-8|TRBJ1-5
CASSYVGGGNQPQHF
TGTGCCAGCAGCTACGTCGGGGGTGGCAATCAGCCCCAGCATTTT
>NA|NA|TRBV12-3/TRBV12-4|TRBJ1-3
CATGDGNTIYF
TGTGCCACAGGGGACGGAAACACCATATATTTT
>TRBD1|NA|TRBV19|TRBJ1-5
CASSGDRAGNQPQHF
TGTGCCAGTAGTGGGGACAGGGCTGGCAATCAGCCCCAGCATTTT
>NA|NA|TRBV20-1|TRBJ2-5
CSASNLIRETQYF
TGCAGTGCTAGTAACCTGATTCGGGAGACCCAGTACTTC
>TRBD1|NA|TRBV27|TRBJ1-2
CASSSRTGGRGYTF
TGTGCCAGCAGTTCCCGGACAGGGGGCAGGGGCTACACCTTC
>NA|NA|TRBV6-1|TRBJ1-6
CASSEWEGSPLHF
TGTGCCAGCAGTGAATGGGAGGGATCACCCCTCCACTTT
>NA|NA|TRBV7-8|TRBJ1-3
CASSLVSAGQPSGNTIYF
TGTGCCAGCAGCTTAGTCAGTGCAGGGCAACCCTCTGGAAACACCATATATTTT
>TRBD1|NA|TRBV18|TRBJ1-1
CASSLAGTGTGTEAFF
TGTGCCAGCTCACTCGCCGGGACAGGGACGGGTACTGAAGCTTTCTTT
>NA|NA|TRBV7-8|TRBJ1-6
CASSPRSSGYNSPLHF
TGTGCCAGCAGCCCGCGTTCCAGCGGCTATAATTCACCCCTCCACTTT
>NA|NA|TRBV6-5|TRBJ2-7
CASSNPGGAYEQYF
TGTGCCAGCAGCAATCCCGGGGGAGCCTACGAGCAGTACTTC
>TRBD1|NA|TRBV3-1/TRBV3-2|TRBJ1-4
CASSPYQGQINEKLFF
TGTGCCAGCAGCCCGTACCAGGGACAGATTAATGAAAAACTGTTTTTT
>TRBD1|NA|TRBV29-1|TRBJ1-1
CSVGTVGTEAFF
TGCAGCGTGGGGACAGTCGGAACTGAAGCTTTCTTT
>TRBD1|NA|TRBV6-6|TRBJ2-2
CATMGQGWTGELFF
TGTGCCACTATGGGACAGGGTTGGACCGGGGAGCTGTTTTTT
>NA|few|TRBV28|TRBJ2-7
CASSSRGGTSSYEQYF
TGTGCCAGCAGTTCGAGAGGCGGAACGAGCTCCTACGAGCAGTACTTC
>NA|NA|TRBV19|TRBJ1-5
CATTRGVGNQPQHF
TGTGCCACTACAAGAGGTGTAGGCAATCAGCCCCAGCATTTT
>NA|NA|TRBV5-1|TRBJ1-6
CASSLAEGSSYNSPLHF
TGCGCCAGCAGCTTGGCGGAGGGGAGCTCCTATAATTCACCCCTCCACTTT
>TRBD1|few|TRBV10-3|TRBJ2-2
CAISGDRATGELFF
TGTGCCATCAGTGGGGACAGGGCCACCGGGGAGCTGTTTTTT
>NA|NA|TRBV6-5|TRBJ1-5
CASSYGGYNQPQHF
TGTGCCAGCAGTTACGGAGGGTACAATCAGCCCCAGCATTTT
>NA|once|TRBV7-2|TRBJ1-1
CASSPPRGGAPEAFF
TGTGCCAGCAGCCCCCCCCGAGGGGGGGCACCTGAAGCTTTCTTT
>NA|NA|TRBV3-1/TRBV3-2|TRBJ1-2
CASSQMAGANYGYTF
TGTGCCAGCAGCCAAATGGCAGGGGCAAACTATGGCTACACCTTC
>TRBD2|NA|TRBV6-2/TRBV6-3|TRBJ2-1
CASSYQGGGYNEQFF
TGTGCCAGCAGTTATCAGGGCGGGGGATACAATGAGCAGTTCTTC
>NA|NA|TRBV4-2|TRBJ1-1
CASSPRLVANTEAFF
TGTGCCAGCAGCCCCCGGTTGGTTGCCAACACTGAAGCTTTCTTT
>TRBD1|NA|TRBV9|TRBJ2-1
CASSPGQGVYNEQFF
TGTGCCAGCAGCCCAGGACAGGGGGTATACAATGAGCAGTTCTTC
>NA|NA|TRBV7-9|TRBJ1-2
CASSIGTNSYGYTF
TGTGCCAGCAGCATCGGGACAAATAGCTATGGCTACACCTTC
>NA|NA|TRBV27|TRBJ1-5
CASSPYNQPQHF
TGTGCCAGCAGTCCCTACAATCAGCCCCAGCATTTT
>TRBD1|once|TRBV28|TRBJ2-7
CASRPDRGIPYEQYF
TGTGCCAGCAGACCTGACAGGGGAATACCCTACGAGCAGTACTTC
>NA|NA|TRBV13|TRBJ1-5
CASSLSPNQPQHF
TGTGCCAGCAGCTTATCCCCTAATCAGCCCCAGCATTTT
>TRBD1|once|TRBV27|TRBJ2-5
CASRDRGGQETQYF
TGTGCCAGCCGGGACAGGGGGGGACAAGAGACCCAGTACTTC
>TRBD1|NA|TRBV28|TRBJ1-2
CASSTGTGLGYTF
TGTGCCAGCAGTACCGGGACAGGGCTTGGCTACACCTTC
>TRBD1|few|TRBV2|TRBJ1-1
CASLGGLTEAFF
TGTGCCAGCCTAGGGGGCCTGACTGAAGCTTTCTTT
>TRBD2|NA|TRBV14|TRBJ2-5
CASSLGLAGVQETQYF
TGTGCCAGCAGCTTGGGACTAGCGGGGGTACAAGAGACCCAGTACTTC
>NA|NA|TRBV29-1|TRBJ2-7
CSVRGEQGGEQYF
TGCAGCGTCCGGGGGGAACAGGGTGGCGAGCAGTACTTC
>NA|NA|TRBV30|TRBJ1-2
CAWSVSRGYPNYGYTF
TGTGCCTGGAGTGTTAGCAGGGGCTACCCTAACTATGGCTACACCTTC